Listed below are T cell receptor beta chains from one sample, sequenced in a study of T cell responses to AZD1222 COVID-19 vaccine. Sequenced by immunoSEQ multiplex PCR; TCRdb stores in-frame clones only, minus some. The data contain 150,000 to 200,000 clones, roughly 94% of them singletons. Sample: peripheral blood, taken on day 0 of AZD1222 vaccination. These TCRs come from an adult in good health. Both conserved end residues are part of each CDR3. The D gene is left open where the match is weak. The listing skips clone size in some rows; elsewhere it reads once, few, many or a size class.

>TRBJ1-1|-|12|TRBV28|-
CASSFPNTEAFF
TGTGCCAGCAGTTTTCCGAACACTGAAGCTTTCTTT
>TRBJ2-3|TRBD2|17|TRBV5-4|-
CASSTGLAGAFTDTQYF
TGTGCCAGCAGCACCGGACTAGCGGGGGCATTCACAGATACGCAGTATTTT
>TRBJ2-1|TRBD2|19|TRBV5-1|-
CASSPGLAGIKNSYNEQFF
TGCGCCAGCAGCCCAGGACTAGCGGGAATAAAGAACTCCTACAATGAGCAGTTCTTC
>TRBJ1-2|-|15|TRBV20-1|-
CSASFSGSPNYGYTF
TGCAGTGCTAGTTTTTCGGGGTCACCTAACTATGGCTACACCTTC
>TRBJ2-2|-|12|TRBV5-1|-
CASSFYTGELFF
TGCGCCAGCAGCTTTTACACCGGGGAGCTGTTTTTT
>TRBJ2-7|TRBD1|15|TRBV7-2|once
CASSAPYRGIYEQYF
TGTGCCAGCAGCGCCCCTTACAGGGGGATCTACGAGCAGTACTTC
>TRBJ1-4|TRBD1|13|TRBV18|-
CASSGQGVEKLFF
TGTGCCAGCTCTGGACAGGGTGTAGAAAAACTGTTTTTT
>TRBJ2-1|-|14|TRBV14|-
CASSLLGVNNEQFF
TGTGCCAGCAGCCTCCTGGGAGTGAACAATGAGCAGTTCTTC
>TRBJ1-2|-|16|TRBV19|-
CASSINRGARSYGYTF
TGTGCCAGTAGTATTAATCGGGGGGCGCGGAGCTATGGCTACACCTTC
>TRBJ2-2|TRBD2|15|TRBV6-5|-
CASTHGGAGTGELFF
TGTGCCAGCACCCACGGGGGGGCTGGGACCGGGGAGCTGTTTTTT
>TRBJ2-7|-|10|TRBV29-1|-
CSVESGEQYF
TGCAGCGTTGAAAGTGGCGAGCAGTACTTC
>TRBJ1-1|-|11|TRBV19|-
CASRGGVGAFF
TGTGCCAGCCGCGGGGGCGTAGGAGCTTTCTTT
>TRBJ2-2|-|14|TRBV5-4|-
CASSTDHNTGELFF
TGTGCCAGCAGCACCGACCACAACACCGGGGAGCTGTTTTTT
>TRBJ1-1|-|14|TRBV29-1|-
CSVRSPLVGTEAFF
TGCAGCGTTCGTAGCCCCCTGGTAGGCACTGAAGCTTTCTTT
>TRBJ1-2|TRBD1|15|TRBV7-7|-
CASSCRGQAIYGYTF
TGTGCCAGCAGCTGTAGGGGACAGGCCATTTATGGCTACACCTTC
>TRBJ1-5|-|17|TRBV28|-
CASRGWEGTYSNQPQHF
TGTGCCAGCAGGGGGTGGGAGGGAACTTATAGCAATCAGCCCCAGCATTTT